These 3 T cell receptor beta chains share one sample of origin, sequenced in a study of Ad26.COV2.S vaccination and SARS-CoV-2 variants. The treatment: roughly 19 received Ad26.COV2.S at low or high dose, single or two shots; roughly five received placebo; per-sample allocation not given. Each sample was drawn 63 days after the first injection (of vaccine or placebo). Only in-frame clones appear in the TCRdb table, and some are missing; sequencing was by immunoSEQ multiplex PCR. The sample gives a few hundred thousand clones, over 75% of which show up once; approximately 12% is in the top ten. The sequenced sample was peripheral blood, obtained in a trial of Ad26.COV2.S vaccine versus placebo. The receptors derive from a person between 18 and 65 years old who received the Ad26.COV2.S COVID-19 vaccine or a placebo.

As concerns this clone: One end of the junction varies from germline; a read error may be responsible. The chain joins TRBV6-5 to TRBJ2-1; no clear D. Germline CDR1 reads MNHEY; CDR2 reads SVGAGI. This CDR3 spans 14 amino acids. Here the CDR3 DNA reads TGTGCCAGCAGTGACTCCGTCGGCATCAATGAGCAGTTCTTC. Translation: CASSDSVGINEQFF.

The CDR3 DNA sequence: TGTGCCAGCAGCGTAGAGAGCATCTCTGGAAACACCATATATTTT. Protein product: CASSVESISGNTIYF. The V and J genes are TRBV9 and TRBJ1-3; D is undetermined. The CDR3 is 15 amino acids. Between the trimmed V and J ends, which lost 0 bases and 0 bases, there was a span of 7 bases. Germline lookup yields CDR1 SGDLS and CDR2 YYNGEE.

CDR3 loop: CASRRAAFLYNEQFF. As DNA, the CDR3 is TGTGCCAGCAGGAGGGCAGCCTTTCTCTACAATGAGCAGTTCTTC. This chain connects TRBV2 to TRBJ2-1; D might be TRBD2 (5 bases). The CDR3 loop spans 15 amino acids. Germline lookup yields CDR1 SNHLY and CDR2 FYNNEI. Trimming took 6 bases from V and 3 from J, leaving 15 bases between them.